These 11 T cell receptor beta chains share one sample of origin, sequenced in a study of T cell repertoires in cytomegalovirus infection. TCRdb called the reads again in MiXCR, with one record for every CDR3 protein. The data show 120,000 to 150,000 distinct CDR3 sequences, 5.5% to 8% seen once. Sequencing was performed on PBMCs. Source of these receptors: a human donor in good health (CMV status not recorded). Some clones in this sample may be carry-over from other donors' samples.

This clonotype was seen ten or more times. V usage is TRBV18 and J usage is TRBJ2-7, with 9 bases matching TRBD1. J was trimmed by 5 bases and V by 3 bases; bases with no gene match: 17. This CDR3 contains 18 residues. CDR1 KGHSH and CDR2 LQKENI come from the germline V gene. The CDR3 loop is CASSPSPYRTGARNEQYF. CDR3 in DNA: TGTGCCAGCTCACCTTCCCCCTATAGGACAGGGGCGAGGAACGAGCAGTACTTC.

This clonotype has at least ten counts. The chain combines TRBV7-2 with TRBJ2-6; D remains unclear. In germline, CDR1 is SGHTA, CDR2 FQGNSA. The CDR3 consists of 16 residues. The germline V and J ends were trimmed by 6 bases and 0 bases, with 12 bases remaining between them. The CDR3 coding sequence is TGTGCCAGCAGTCCGATTAATTACTCTGGGGCCAACGTCCTGACTTTC. This codes for CASSPINYSGANVLTF.

This clonotype was counted at least ten times. J is TRBJ2-3 and V is TRBV2; TRBD1 matches at 7 bases. Germline values: CDR1 SNHLY, CDR2 FYNNEI. The CDR3 runs 14 residues. V lost 5 bases and J lost 2; bases outside the gene matches: 4. The CDR3 spells CASSRDSHTDTQYF. The DNA for the CDR3 is TGTGCCAGCAGTAGGGACAGCCACACAGATACGCAGTATTTT.

This chain connects TRBV20-1 to TRBJ2-5, with 9 bases that match TRBD2. The junction had 10 bases not matched to a gene; V was cut back by 1 base and J by 1 base. This CDR3 spans 17 amino acids. Germline CDR1 reads DFQATT; CDR2 reads SNEGSKA (reference sequence). The CDR3 reads CSARGPKRGAPQETQYF. CDR3 sequence (DNA): TGCAGTGCTAGAGGACCGAAGCGGGGGGCACCCCAAGAGACCCAGTACTTC.

This clonotype has a count of ten or more. J is TRBJ2-6 and V is TRBV7-2; D ambiguous. The germline V gene has CDR1 SGHTA and CDR2 FQGNSA. V was clipped by 5 bases and J by 1 base, with 12 bases between them. There are 16 residues in the CDR3. The CDR3 DNA sequence: TGTGCCAGCAGCCCCAGCGAATGGTCTGGGGCCAACGTCCTGACTTTC. Residues: CASSPSEWSGANVLTF.

This clonotype showed up many times. The CDR3 region has the DNA TGTGCCAGCAGCCCCTCAGGGGGAAACTATGGCTACACCTTC. Translation: CASSPSGGNYGYTF. The chain uses TRBV7-2 and TRBJ1-2, with TRBD1 matching over 7 bases. V gave up 5 bases and J gave up 2 bases; unmatched junction bases: 5. Germline V lookup: CDR1 SGHTA, CDR2 FQGNSA. This CDR3 has 14 amino acids.

This clonotype appeared many times. V gene TRBV20-1 combines with J gene TRBJ2-5, with 10 positions matching TRBD2. The CDR3 covers 15 residues. CDR1 is DFQATT, CDR2 SNEGSKA, per germline (reference sequence). V trimming: 3 bases; J trimming: 1 base; junction bases outside the gene matches: 5. CDR3 protein: CSASSASGGQETQYF. CDR3 coding DNA: TGCAGTGCTAGTTCGGCTAGCGGGGGCCAAGAGACCCAGTACTTC.

This clonotype was recorded at least ten times. CDR3 nucleotide sequence: TGTGCCAGCAGCTCCCGGGACAGCTACGAGCAGTACTTC. It yields the protein CASSSRDSYEQYF. The chain employs TRBV7-9 and TRBJ2-7, with TRBD1 identical over 7 bases. This CDR3 comprises 13 residues. V lost 4 bases and J lost 3; bases outside the gene matches: 3. Germline V lookup: CDR1 SEHNR, CDR2 FQNEAQ (reference sequence).

At least ten counts were recorded for this clonotype. The V call is TRBV24-1, the J call TRBJ2-1, with TRBD1 matching over 10 bases. In germline, CDR1 is KGHDR, CDR2 SFDVKD. The CDR3 runs 16 residues. V was clipped by 4 bases and J by 6 bases; unmatched bases: 8. This chain's CDR3 is CATSDRGQGLGNEQFF. CDR3 DNA sequence: TGTGCCACCAGTGACCGGGGACAGGGGCTTGGCAATGAGCAGTTCTTC.

This clonotype was counted only a few times. A much larger clone differs by one base, so this may be a read error. The chain links TRBV7-3 to TRBJ2-3; D might be TRBD2 (5 bases). With 6 bases removed from V and 2 bases from J, the gap between germline ends came to 9 bases. The CDR3 sequence is 13 residues long. CDR1 SGHTA and CDR2 FQGTGA come from the germline V gene. CDR3: CASSSGVTDTQYF. The CDR3 coding sequence is TGTGCCAGCAGTTCCGGGGTCACAGATACGCAGTATTTT.

This clonotype was seen repeatedly, ten times or more. This rearrangement joins TRBV7-9 to TRBJ2-1, with 12 bases identical to TRBD2. The germline V gene has CDR1 SEHNR and CDR2 FQNEAQ (reference sequence). The ends lost 1 base at V and 2 bases at J; junction bases unmatched: 9. The CDR3 is made up of 19 amino acids. The DNA for the CDR3 is TGTGCCAGCAGCTTAGGACTAGCGGGGGCCCCACTTCCCTACAATGAGCAGTTCTTC. As protein: CASSLGLAGAPLPYNEQFF.